Below are 20 T cell receptor beta chains sequenced from a single sample in a study of T-cell reconstitution after alpha-beta-depleted transplantation in children. This sample's TCRbeta library carried unique molecular identifier barcodes. Via MiXCR, TCRdb re-called the PCR reads, giving one row per CDR3 protein. The table has about 540,000 distinct CDR3 sequences, roughly 30% seen once. Sequenced material: PBMCs, taken before TCRalphabeta/CD19-depleted stem cell transplant. Receptors were obtained from a boy under two years old with Wiskott-Aldrich syndrome, due to receive a stem cell transplant.

The V and J genes are TRBV7-6 and TRBJ2-5, with a possible D match to TRBD2 (5 bases). Germline loops: CDR1 SGHVS, CDR2 FNYEAQ. The length of the CDR3 is 16 residues. Trimming pared 1 base from V and 2 bases from J, leaving 14 bases between. In DNA form, the CDR3 reads TGTGCCAGCAGCTTAGTCTGGACTCAGATACAAGAGACCCAGTACTTC. Translated, it gives CASSLVWTQIQETQYF.

This clonotype came up a few times. This chain uses TRBV19 with TRBJ2-2; D unresolved. The CDR3 length is 11 residues. The V gene's germline CDR1 is LNHDA and CDR2 SQIVND (reference sequence). Trimming cost V 7 bases and J 3 bases, with 3 bases left between them. In DNA, the CDR3 is TGTGCCAGTACCTACACCGGGGAGCTGTTTTTT. Protein product: CASTYTGELFF.

V gene TRBV2 combines with J gene TRBJ2-7; 10 nucleotides match TRBD2. The germline V gene has CDR1 SNHLY and CDR2 FYNNEI. CDR3 size: 14 residues. The V segment lost 7 bases and the J segment 3 bases; nucleotides outside the gene matches: 6. In nucleotides, the CDR3 is TGTGCCAGCAAAAGACTAGCGGGCTACTACGAGCAGTACTTC. Protein product: CASKRLAGYYEQYF.

The rearrangement uses TRBV27 and TRBJ1-2; D is unresolved. Deletions cut 7 bases from V and 5 bases from J, with 17 bases between. Germline V gene sequence: CDR1 MNHEY, CDR2 SMNVEV (reference sequence). This CDR3 comprises 14 residues. The CDR3 sequence: CASIFLAGGYGYTF. CDR3 bases: TGTGCCAGCATTTTTTTAGCAGGCGGATATGGCTACACCTTC.

The chain joins TRBV6-2 or TRBV6-3 to TRBJ2-1; TRBD2 matches 9 bases. CDR1 MNHEY and CDR2 SVGEGT come from the germline V gene. The ends lost 6 bases at V and 7 bases at J; junction bases unmatched: 10. CDR3 size: 15 residues. This chain's CDR3 is CASSLLAGKGNEQFF. Here the CDR3 DNA reads TGTGCCAGCAGCCTGCTAGCGGGAAAGGGTAATGAGCAGTTCTTC.

The V and J genes are TRBV4-1 and TRBJ2-6; D is undetermined. There are 15 residues in the CDR3. The germline V and J ends were trimmed by 1 base and 2 bases, with 6 bases remaining between them. In germline, CDR1 is MGHRA, CDR2 YSYEKL. Here the CDR3 DNA reads TGCGCCAGCAGCCAAGTCGCAACTGGGGCCAACGTCCTGACTTTC. Protein product: CASSQVATGANVLTF.

This clonotype was recorded once. The chain links TRBV7-9 to TRBJ1-6, with D possibly matching TRBD1 (5 bases). Germline values: CDR1 SEHNR, CDR2 FQNEAQ (reference sequence). The CDR3 spans 13 residues. Trimming cost V 5 bases and J 7 bases, with 9 bases left between them. CDR3 in amino acids: CASSLDRNSPLHF. CDR3 sequence (DNA): TGTGCCAGCAGCCTTGACAGAAATTCACCCCTCCACTTT.

The rearrangement joins TRBV7-9 to TRBJ1-3, with no clear D. This CDR3 has 15 amino acids. V was clipped by 3 bases and J by 0 bases, with 9 bases between them. The germline V gene encodes CDR1 SEHNR and CDR2 FQNEAQ (reference sequence). The CDR3 loop is CASSLTGNSGNTIYF. Written as DNA, the CDR3 is TGTGCCAGCAGCTTGACCGGGAACTCTGGAAACACCATATATTTT. Together with reference TRBV7-9 and TRBJ1-3, the CDR3 gives the full variable domain: DTGVSQNPRHKITKRGQNVTFRCDPISEHNRLYWYRQTLGQGPEFLTYFQNEAQLEKSRLLSDRFSAERPKGSFSTLEIQRTEQGDSAMYLCASSLTGNSGNTIYFGEGSWLTVV.

The genes are TRBV6-1 and TRBJ2-5; 9 bases are a match to TRBD1. V lost 5 bases, J lost 1 base, and 11 bases stayed unmatched. This CDR3 region has 17 residues. The germline gives CDR1 MNHNS, CDR2 SASEGT. CDR3 bases: TGTGCCAGCAGTCCTACAGGGGGCCGCGCCCCCCAAGAGACCCAGTACTTC. This codes for CASSPTGGRAPQETQYF.

This rearrangement joins TRBV10-3 to TRBJ2-7; a weak D match, TRBD1 (6 bases). V lost 0 bases and J lost 5, with 11 bases in between. The CDR3 contains 14 residues. Germline V lookup: CDR1 ENHRY, CDR2 SYGVKD. The CDR3 sequence: CAISESGANNEQYF. Here the CDR3 DNA reads TGTGCCATCAGTGAGTCGGGGGCTAATAACGAGCAGTACTTC.

The gene calls are TRBV5-1 and TRBJ2-1; D is perhaps TRBD1 or TRBD2 (5 bases each). The CDR3 extends over 15 amino acids. CDR1 and CDR2 (germline): SGHRS, YFSETQ. Trimming removed 7 bases from V and 9 bases from J, with 23 bases in between. The CDR3 is CASALGGHNSGEQFF. The CDR3 DNA reads as TGCGCCAGCGCCCTTGGAGGACATAATTCTGGTGAGCAGTTCTTC.

This chain uses TRBV5-1 with TRBJ2-3, with TRBD2 matching 8 bases. Germline-derived CDR1 and CDR2 are SGHRS and YFSETQ. V lost 0 bases, J lost 2 bases, and 5 bases stayed unmatched. CDR3 length: 16 amino acids. The CDR3 nucleotides are TGCGCCAGCAGCTTGGATACGGGAGGGCCCACAGATACGCAGTATTTT. As protein: CASSLDTGGPTDTQYF.

The chain combines TRBV12-3 or TRBV12-4 with TRBJ2-5, with 11 bases fitting TRBD2. CDR3 length equals 15 residues. V lost 6 bases, J lost 6 bases, and 9 bases stayed unmatched. CDR3 residues: CASSLAGGRLKTQYF. CDR3 coding DNA: TGTGCCAGCAGCCTAGCGGGAGGTCGCCTTAAGACCCAGTACTTC.

The chain's CDR3 is CASSLRGSRNTEAFF. DNA of the CDR3: TGTGCCAGCAGCCTCAGGGGGTCGAGAAACACTGAAGCTTTCTTT. The rearrangement joins TRBV28 to TRBJ1-1; 7 bases are a match to TRBD1. Trimming removed 6 bases from V and 2 bases from J; junction bases left unmatched: 9. The CDR3 sequence is 15 residues long. Germline V gene lookup returns CDR1 MDHEN and CDR2 SYDVKM.

In the case of this clonotype: At one boundary the junction diverges from the germline segment, which might be a read error. The gene calls are TRBV10-3 and TRBJ1-4; the match to TRBD1 covers 7 bases. Germline values: CDR1 ENHRY, CDR2 SYGVKD. The CDR3 loop spans 14 amino acids. The CDR3 DNA reads TGTGCCACCGGGACAGCTGCAACTAATGAAAAACTGTATTTT. Translating it yields CATGTAATNEKLYF.

This clonotype was seen a few times. V usage is TRBV20-1 and J usage is TRBJ2-1, with D possibly TRBD2 on 5 matching bases. The V gene's germline CDR1 is DFQATT and CDR2 SNEGSKA (reference sequence). The CDR3 is 15 residues long. Trimming left V 0 bases short and J 3 bases short, with 12 bases between. The CDR3: CSARDQERYYNEQFF. The CDR3 DNA reads as TGCAGTGCTAGAGATCAGGAGCGGTACTACAATGAGCAGTTCTTC.

The gene calls are TRBV29-1 and TRBJ2-7; 7 positions match TRBD2. Trimming at V came to 4 bases and at J to 2 bases, leaving 8 bases not matched to a gene. Germline CDR1 and CDR2: SQVTM and ANQGSEA. CDR3 size: 14 residues. The CDR3 DNA follows: TGCAGCGTTGGGGTGTCGGGGGGTACCTACGAGCAGTACTTC. Encoded protein: CSVGVSGGTYEQYF.

The V call is TRBV5-1, the J call TRBJ2-1; 13 bases map to TRBD2. CDR1 is SGHRS and CDR2 is YFSETQ in the germline V gene. Trimming cost V 4 bases and J 8 bases; bases outside gene matches: 12. The CDR3 runs 17 residues. The CDR3 loop is CASSKLTSGRANDEQFF. The DNA of the CDR3 is TGCGCCAGCAGCAAATTAACTAGCGGGAGGGCCAACGATGAGCAGTTCTTC.

The gene calls are TRBV4-1 and TRBJ2-7, with 10 bases matching TRBD1. CDR1 and CDR2 (germline): MGHRA, YSYEKL. The V gene end was trimmed by 4 bases and the J gene end by 6 bases; junction bases not matched to a gene: 9. This CDR3 has 15 amino acids. CDR3 coding DNA: TGCGCCAGCAGCCCCCCGGGACAGGGGTTTGGCGAGCAGTACTTC. This sequence encodes CASSPPGQGFGEQYF.

The chain combines TRBV7-8 with TRBJ2-7; TRBD1 or TRBD2 may be the D gene (5 bases each). Germline V lookup: CDR1 SGHVS, CDR2 FQNEAQ. V lost 4 bases, J lost 1 base, and 20 bases lay in between. This CDR3 has 17 residues. CDR3 loop: CASSSERYRPGSYEQYF. CDR3 DNA: TGTGCCAGCAGCTCAGAAAGGTACAGGCCGGGGTCCTACGAGCAGTACTTC.